This T cell receptor (beta chain) was documented in a study of TIL therapy for anti-PD-1-resistant metastatic lung cancer. The CDR3 is made up of 15 amino acids. Germline V gives CDR1 MDHEN, CDR2 SYDVKM. With 6 bases clipped from V and 2 bases from J, the junction kept 7 bases outside the gene matches. The immunoSEQ assay was v3. Repertoires were generated with immunoSEQ multiplex PCR, while TCRdb's copy carries only in-frame clones and drops some. The table includes about 50,000 clones, roughly 70% detected once. In regard to this clone: The target antigen is unknown.

The time point denotes: pre-treatment sample, taken before nivolumab and TIL therapy. Tumor tissue came from excised metastases, mostly pleural nodules or supraclavicular lymph nodes. Patients were adults with stage 4 NSCLC. Whole-study findings and limits: The cohort had more treatment-naive, never-smoker and oncogene-addicted patients than typical.

This chain links TRBV28 with TRBJ2-7, with 10 bases fitting TRBD2. This TCR derives from a person between 30 and 80 years old with non-small cell lung cancer. Sequencing was performed on tumor tissue, taken at baseline. The CDR3 sequence is CASSSLAGAPYEQYF. The DNA of the CDR3 is TGTGCCAGCAGCAGCCTAGCGGGAGCTCCCTACGAGCAGTACTTC. The variable domain in full, completed from reference TRBV28 and TRBJ2-7, reads DVKVTQSSRYLVKRTGEKVFLECVQDMDHENMFWYRQDPGLGLRLIYFSYDVKMKEKGDIPEGYSVSREKKERFSLILESASTNQTSMYLCASSSLAGAPYEQYFGPGTRLTVT.